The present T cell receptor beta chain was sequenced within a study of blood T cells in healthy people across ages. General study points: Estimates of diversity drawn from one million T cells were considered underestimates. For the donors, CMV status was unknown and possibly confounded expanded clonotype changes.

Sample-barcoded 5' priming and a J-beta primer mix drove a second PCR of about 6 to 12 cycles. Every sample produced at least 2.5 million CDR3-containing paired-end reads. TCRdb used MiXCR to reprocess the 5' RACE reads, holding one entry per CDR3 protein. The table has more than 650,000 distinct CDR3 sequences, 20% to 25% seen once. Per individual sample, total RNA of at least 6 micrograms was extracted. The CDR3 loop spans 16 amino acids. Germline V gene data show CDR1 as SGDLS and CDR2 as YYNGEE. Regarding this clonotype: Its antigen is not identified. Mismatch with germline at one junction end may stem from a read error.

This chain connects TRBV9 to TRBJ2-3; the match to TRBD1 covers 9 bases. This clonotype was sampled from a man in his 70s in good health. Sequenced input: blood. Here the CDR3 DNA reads TGTGCCGGCAGCGTTGGGACAGGGAGTGACACAGATACGCAGTATTTT. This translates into CAGSVGTGSDTDTQYF.